The clone carrying this T cell receptor beta chain appeared a few times. Its antigen is as yet unknown. TCRdb re-called the RACE reads through MiXCR, storing one row per CDR3 protein. The sample consists of around 82,000 distinct CDR3 sequences, about 6.3% of them appearing once. The sample originates from a study of human T cells and chemical hapten exposure. Study-wide findings and caveats: Controls had significantly fewer large CDR3 similarity clusters than were formed by expanded TCRs.

Germline V gene sequence: CDR1 LGHDT, CDR2 YNNKEL (reference sequence). V dropped 3 bases and J dropped 2 bases, with 8 bases sitting between them. The CDR3 contains 14 residues. As for time point: patch test 2, 6 weeks after DPC sensitization. This sample's treatment: therapeutic diphenylcyclopropenone sensitization with weekly scalp DPC. Unfractionated whole blood served as the source for total RNA extraction. This receptor was taken from a woman in her twenties or thirties with alopecia areata. Some clones in this sample may be carry-over from other donors' samples. The chain couples TRBV3-1 to TRBJ2-1, with D possibly being TRBD2 (6 bases). Sequenced material: whole blood, taken in connection with sensitization to the hapten diphenylcyclopropenone (DPC). The CDR3 nucleotides read TGTGCCAGCAGCCACGGGACTGCCTACAATGAGCAGTTCTTC. Translated, it gives CASSHGTAYNEQFF.